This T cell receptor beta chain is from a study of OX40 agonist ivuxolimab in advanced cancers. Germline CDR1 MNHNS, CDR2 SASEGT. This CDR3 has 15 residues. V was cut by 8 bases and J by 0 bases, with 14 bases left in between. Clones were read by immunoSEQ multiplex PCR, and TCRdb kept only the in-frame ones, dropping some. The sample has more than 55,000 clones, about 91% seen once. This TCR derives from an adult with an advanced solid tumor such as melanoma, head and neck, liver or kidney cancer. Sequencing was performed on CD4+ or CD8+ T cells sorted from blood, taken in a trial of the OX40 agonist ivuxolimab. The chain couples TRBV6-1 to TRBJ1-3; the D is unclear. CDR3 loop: CASGNRALSGNTIYF. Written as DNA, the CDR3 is TGTGCCAGCGGTAACCGGGCCCTCTCTGGAAACACCATATATTTT.